This TCR beta chain was identified in a study of cytotoxic CD8 clonotypes in ibrutinib-treated CLL. Here immunoSEQ multiplex PCR was the method, and the copy in TCRdb shows in-frame clones only, minus some. The data hold approximately 92,000 clones, with about 74% observed a single time. CDR1 SGHTA and CDR2 FQGNSA come from the germline V gene. V lost 4 bases to trimming and J lost 2 bases, with 8 bases between them. There are 13 residues in the CDR3. The clonotype was recovered from a human donor with chronic lymphocytic leukemia. The rearrangement links TRBV7-2 to TRBJ1-2, with D unclear. Source: PBMCs, taken after 24 months of ibrutinib treatment. The CDR3 DNA sequence: TGTGCCAGCAGCTCCCGGGCAAACTATGGCTACACCTTC. Translated, it gives CASSSRANYGYTF.